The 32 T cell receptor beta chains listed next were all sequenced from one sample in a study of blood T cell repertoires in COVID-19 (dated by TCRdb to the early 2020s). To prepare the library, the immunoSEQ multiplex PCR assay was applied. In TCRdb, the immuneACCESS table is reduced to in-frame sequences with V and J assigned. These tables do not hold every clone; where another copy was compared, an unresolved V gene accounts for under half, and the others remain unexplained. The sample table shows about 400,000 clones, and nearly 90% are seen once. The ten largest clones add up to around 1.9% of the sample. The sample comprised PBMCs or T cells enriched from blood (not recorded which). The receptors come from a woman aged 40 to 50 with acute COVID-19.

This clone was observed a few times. CDR3 sequence (DNA): TGTGCCAGCAGTCGGTATAGCGGGGGGGCAACAGATACGCAGTATTTT. The encoded protein is CASSRYSGGATDTQYF. This rearrangement joins TRBV27 to TRBJ2-3; 11 positions agree with TRBD2. The germline V gene encodes CDR1 MNHEY and CDR2 SMNVEV (reference sequence). V shed 5 bases and J 3 bases; nucleotides not matched to a gene: 7. The CDR3 spans 16 residues.

The DNA for the CDR3 is TGCGCCAGCAGCTTAACCGACAGTGATACTGAAGCTTTCTTT. Protein product: CASSLTDSDTEAFF. The rearrangement joins TRBV5-1 to TRBJ1-1; the D gene is possibly TRBD1 (5 bases). This CDR3 has 14 amino acids. The germline V gene has CDR1 SGHRS and CDR2 YFSETQ. The V and J ends lost 2 bases and 5 bases respectively, with 13 bases between them.

The chain's CDR3 is CASSLDGPYEQYF. CDR3 coding DNA: TGTGCCAGCAGCTTAGACGGTCCCTACGAGCAGTACTTC. The genes are TRBV7-9 and TRBJ2-7; D remains unclear. Trimming cost V 1 base and J 2 bases, with 6 bases left between them. The CDR3 extends over 13 amino acids. CDR1 and CDR2 (germline): SEHNR, FQNEAQ (reference sequence).

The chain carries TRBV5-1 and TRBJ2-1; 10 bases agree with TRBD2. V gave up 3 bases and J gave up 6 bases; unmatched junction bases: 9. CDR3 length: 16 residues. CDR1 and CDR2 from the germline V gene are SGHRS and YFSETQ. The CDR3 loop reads CASSSVSGGASNEQFF. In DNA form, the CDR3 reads TGCGCCAGCAGCTCGGTCAGCGGGGGGGCCTCCAATGAGCAGTTCTTC.

The CDR3 is CASRGRQDGYNSPLHF. The CDR3 bases are TGTGCCAGCAGGGGGAGACAGGACGGGTATAATTCACCCCTCCACTTT. This chain joins TRBV6-6 and TRBJ1-6; D might be TRBD1 (6 bases). Germline V gene lookup returns CDR1 MNHNY and CDR2 SVGAGI (reference sequence). Deletions cut 6 bases from V and 4 bases from J, with 16 bases between. CDR3 length: 16 residues.

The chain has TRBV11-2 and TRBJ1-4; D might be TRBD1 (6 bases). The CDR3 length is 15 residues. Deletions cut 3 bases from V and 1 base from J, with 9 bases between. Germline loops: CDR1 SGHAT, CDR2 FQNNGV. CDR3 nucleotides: TGTGCCAGCAGCTTCTCGACAGGAACTAATGAAAAACTGTTTTTT. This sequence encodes CASSFSTGTNEKLFF.

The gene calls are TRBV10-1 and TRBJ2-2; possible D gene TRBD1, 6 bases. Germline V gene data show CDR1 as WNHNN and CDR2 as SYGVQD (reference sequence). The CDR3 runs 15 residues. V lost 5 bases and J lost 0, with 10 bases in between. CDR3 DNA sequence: TGCGCCAGCAGTACAGACAGGCCGAACACCGGGGAGCTGTTTTTT. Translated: CASSTDRPNTGELFF.

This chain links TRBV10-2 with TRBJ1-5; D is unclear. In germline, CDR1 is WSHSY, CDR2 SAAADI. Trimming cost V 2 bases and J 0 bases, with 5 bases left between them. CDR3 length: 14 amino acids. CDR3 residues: CASSETYSNQPQHF. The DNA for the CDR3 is TGCGCCAGCAGTGAGACATATAGCAATCAGCCCCAGCATTTT.

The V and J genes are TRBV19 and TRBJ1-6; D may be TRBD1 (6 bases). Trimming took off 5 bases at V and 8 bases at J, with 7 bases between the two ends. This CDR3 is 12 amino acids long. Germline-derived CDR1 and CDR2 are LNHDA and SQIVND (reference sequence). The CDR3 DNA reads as TGTGCCAGTAGTGCAGGGGATTCACCCCTCCACTTT. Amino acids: CASSAGDSPLHF.

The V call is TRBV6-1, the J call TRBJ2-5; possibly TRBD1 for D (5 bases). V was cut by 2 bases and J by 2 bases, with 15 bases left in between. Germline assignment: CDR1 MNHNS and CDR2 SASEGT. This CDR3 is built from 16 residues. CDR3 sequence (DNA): TGTGCCAGCAGTGAAAGGAGCAGGGTTGATCAAGAGACCCAGTACTTC. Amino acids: CASSERSRVDQETQYF.

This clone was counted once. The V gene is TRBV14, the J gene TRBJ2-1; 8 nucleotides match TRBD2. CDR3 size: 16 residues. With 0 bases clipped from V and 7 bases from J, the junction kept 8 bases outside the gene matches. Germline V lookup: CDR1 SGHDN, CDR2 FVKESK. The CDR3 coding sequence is TGTGCCAGCAGCCAAGAAGGCACGGGGGGGCGAAATGAGCAGTTCTTC. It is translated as CASSQEGTGGRNEQFF.

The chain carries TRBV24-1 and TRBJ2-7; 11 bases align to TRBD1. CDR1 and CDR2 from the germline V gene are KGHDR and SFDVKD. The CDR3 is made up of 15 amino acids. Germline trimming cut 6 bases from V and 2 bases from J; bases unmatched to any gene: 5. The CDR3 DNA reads TGTGCCACCAGTCCTACGGGACAGGGGGCCTACGAGCAGTACTTC. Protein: CATSPTGQGAYEQYF.

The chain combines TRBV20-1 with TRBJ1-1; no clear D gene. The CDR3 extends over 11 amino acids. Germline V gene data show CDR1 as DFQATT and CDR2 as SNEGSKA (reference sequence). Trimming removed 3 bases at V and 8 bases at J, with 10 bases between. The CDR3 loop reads CSARGEDEAFF. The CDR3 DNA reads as TGCAGTGCTAGGGGAGAAGACGAAGCTTTCTTT.

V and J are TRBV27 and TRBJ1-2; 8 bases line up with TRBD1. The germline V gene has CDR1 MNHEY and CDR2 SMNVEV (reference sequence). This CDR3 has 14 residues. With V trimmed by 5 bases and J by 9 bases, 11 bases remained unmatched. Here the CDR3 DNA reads TGTGCCAGCAGTACCGGACAGGGAATGAGGCGCTACACCTTC. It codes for CASSTGQGMRRYTF.

CDR3: CATSRTLPGTGRYEQYF. The CDR3 region has the DNA TGTGCCACCAGCAGAACACTCCCTGGGACAGGACGCTACGAGCAGTACTTC. This rearrangement joins TRBV15 to TRBJ2-7; TRBD1 agrees at 8 bases. V lost 2 bases and J lost 3; bases outside the gene matches: 12. Germline loops: CDR1 LNHNV, CDR2 YYDKDF (reference sequence). CDR3 length: 17 residues.

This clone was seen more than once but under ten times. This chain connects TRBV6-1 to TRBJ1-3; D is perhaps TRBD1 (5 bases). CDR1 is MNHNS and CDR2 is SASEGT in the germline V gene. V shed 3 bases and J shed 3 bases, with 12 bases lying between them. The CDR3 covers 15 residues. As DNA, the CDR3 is TGTGCCAGCAGTGAGGACATGATTAGTGGAAACACCATATATTTT. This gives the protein CASSEDMISGNTIYF.

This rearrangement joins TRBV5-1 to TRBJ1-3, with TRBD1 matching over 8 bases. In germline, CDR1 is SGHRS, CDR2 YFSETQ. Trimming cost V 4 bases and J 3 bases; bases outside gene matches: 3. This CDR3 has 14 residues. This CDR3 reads CASSGTGGGNTIYF. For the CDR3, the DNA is TGCGCCAGCAGCGGGACAGGAGGTGGAAACACCATATATTTT.

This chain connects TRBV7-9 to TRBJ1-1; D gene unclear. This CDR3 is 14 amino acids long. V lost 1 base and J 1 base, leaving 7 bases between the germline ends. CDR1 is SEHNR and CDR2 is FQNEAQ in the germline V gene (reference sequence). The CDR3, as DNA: TGTGCCAGCAGCTTAGGTGCAGAGAACACTGAAGCTTTCTTT. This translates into CASSLGAENTEAFF.

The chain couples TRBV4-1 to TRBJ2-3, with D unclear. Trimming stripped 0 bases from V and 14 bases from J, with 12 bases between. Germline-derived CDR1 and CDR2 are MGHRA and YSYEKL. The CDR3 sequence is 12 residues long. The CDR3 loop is CASSQETPRLYF. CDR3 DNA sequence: TGCGCCAGCAGCCAAGAAACCCCGCGACTGTATTTT.

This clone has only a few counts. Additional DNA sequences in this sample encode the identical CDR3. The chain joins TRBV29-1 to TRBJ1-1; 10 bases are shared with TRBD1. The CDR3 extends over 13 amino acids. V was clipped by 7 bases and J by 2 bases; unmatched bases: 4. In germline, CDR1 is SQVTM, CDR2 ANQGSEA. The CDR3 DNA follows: TGCAGCGGAGAGACAGGGGGCAACACTGAAGCTTTCTTT. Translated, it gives CSGETGGNTEAFF.

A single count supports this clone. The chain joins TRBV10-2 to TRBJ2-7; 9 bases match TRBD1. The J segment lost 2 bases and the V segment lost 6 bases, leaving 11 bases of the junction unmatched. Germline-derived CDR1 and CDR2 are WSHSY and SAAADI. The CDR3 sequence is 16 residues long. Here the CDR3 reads CASSDTRTGDPYEQYF. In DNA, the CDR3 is TGCGCCAGCAGCGATACCAGGACAGGGGATCCCTACGAGCAGTACTTC.

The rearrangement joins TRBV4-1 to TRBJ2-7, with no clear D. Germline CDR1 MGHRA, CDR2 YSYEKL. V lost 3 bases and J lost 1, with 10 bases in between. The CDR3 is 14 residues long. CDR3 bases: TGCGCCAGCAGCCACCCTCCGTTTTCCTACGAGCAGTACTTC. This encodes CASSHPPFSYEQYF.

The CDR3 region is CASSQALDTQYF. DNA for the CDR3: TGTGCCAGCAGCCAAGCGTTAGATACGCAGTATTTT. The chain links TRBV3-1 (or the pseudogene TRBV3-2) to TRBJ2-3, with unresolved D. The V and J ends lost 1 base and 5 bases respectively, with 4 bases between them. The CDR3 loop spans 12 amino acids. Germline V gene sequence: CDR1 LGHDT, CDR2 YNNKEL (reference sequence).

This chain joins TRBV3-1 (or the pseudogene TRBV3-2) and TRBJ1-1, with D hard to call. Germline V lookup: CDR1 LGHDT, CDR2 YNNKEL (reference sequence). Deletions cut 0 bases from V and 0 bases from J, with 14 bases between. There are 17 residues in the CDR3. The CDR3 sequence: CASSQDGGMPMNTEAFF. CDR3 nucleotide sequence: TGTGCCAGCAGCCAAGATGGCGGTATGCCAATGAACACTGAAGCTTTCTTT.

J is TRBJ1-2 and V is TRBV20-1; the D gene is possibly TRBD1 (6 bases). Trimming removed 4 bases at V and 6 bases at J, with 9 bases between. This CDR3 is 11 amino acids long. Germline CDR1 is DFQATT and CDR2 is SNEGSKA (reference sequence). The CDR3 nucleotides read TGCAGTGCTACAGGGGTAGATGGCTACACCTTC. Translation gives CSATGVDGYTF.

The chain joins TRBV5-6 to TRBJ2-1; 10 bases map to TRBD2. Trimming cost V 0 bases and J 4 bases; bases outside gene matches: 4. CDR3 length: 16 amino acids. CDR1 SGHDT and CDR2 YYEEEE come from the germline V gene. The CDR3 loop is CASSLGLAGVYNEQFF. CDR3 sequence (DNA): TGTGCCAGCAGCTTGGGCCTAGCGGGGGTATACAATGAGCAGTTCTTC.

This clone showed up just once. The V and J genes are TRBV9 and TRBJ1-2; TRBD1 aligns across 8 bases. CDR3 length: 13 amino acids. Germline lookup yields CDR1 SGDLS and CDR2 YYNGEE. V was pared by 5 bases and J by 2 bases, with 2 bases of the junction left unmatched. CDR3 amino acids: CASRGQGNYGYTF. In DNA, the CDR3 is TGTGCCAGCAGAGGACAGGGCAACTATGGCTACACCTTC.

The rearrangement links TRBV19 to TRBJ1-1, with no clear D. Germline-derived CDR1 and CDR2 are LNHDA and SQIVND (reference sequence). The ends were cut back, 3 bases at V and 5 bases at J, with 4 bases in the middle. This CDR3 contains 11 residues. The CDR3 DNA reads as TGTGCCAGTAGTATTGCGACTGAAGCTTTCTTT. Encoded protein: CASSIATEAFF.

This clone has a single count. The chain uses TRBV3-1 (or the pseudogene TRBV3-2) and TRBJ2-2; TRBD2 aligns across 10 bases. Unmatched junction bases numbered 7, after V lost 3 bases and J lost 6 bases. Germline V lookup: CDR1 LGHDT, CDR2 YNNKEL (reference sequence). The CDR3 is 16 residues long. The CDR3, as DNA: TGTGCCAGCAGCCACCGGAGCGGGGGGGAGTCCGGGGAGCTGTTTTTT. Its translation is CASSHRSGGESGELFF.

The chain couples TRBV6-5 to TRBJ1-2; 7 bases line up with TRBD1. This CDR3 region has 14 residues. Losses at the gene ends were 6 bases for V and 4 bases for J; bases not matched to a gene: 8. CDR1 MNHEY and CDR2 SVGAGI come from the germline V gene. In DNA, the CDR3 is TGTGCCAGCAGCACTCGGACAGGTCTCTATGGCTACACCTTC. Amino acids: CASSTRTGLYGYTF.

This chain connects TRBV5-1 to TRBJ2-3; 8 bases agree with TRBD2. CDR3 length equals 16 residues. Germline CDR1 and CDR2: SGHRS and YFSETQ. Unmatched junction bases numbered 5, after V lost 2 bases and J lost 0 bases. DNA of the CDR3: TGCGCCAGCAGCTTTAGATTAGCGGGGAGCACAGATACGCAGTATTTT. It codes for CASSFRLAGSTDTQYF. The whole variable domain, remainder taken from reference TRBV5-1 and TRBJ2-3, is KAGVTQTPRYLIKTRGQQVTLSCSPISGHRSVSWYQQTPGQGLQFLFEYFSETQRNKGNFPGRFSGRQFSNSRSEMNVSTLELGDSALYLCASSFRLAGSTDTQYFGPGTRLTVL.

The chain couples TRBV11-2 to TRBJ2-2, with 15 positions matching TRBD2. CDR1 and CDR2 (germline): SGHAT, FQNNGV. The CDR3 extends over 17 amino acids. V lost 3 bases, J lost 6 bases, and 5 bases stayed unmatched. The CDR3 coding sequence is TGTGCCAGCAGCTTCCGCGGGACTAGCGGGGGGTCCGGGGAGCTGTTTTTT. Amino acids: CASSFRGTSGGSGELFF. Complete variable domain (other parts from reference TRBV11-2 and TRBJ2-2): EAGVAQSPRYKIIEKRQSVAFWCNPISGHATLYWYQQILGQGPKLLIQFQNNGVVDDSQLPKDRFSAERLKGVDSTLKIQPAKLEDSAVYLCASSFRGTSGGSGELFFGEGSRLTVL.